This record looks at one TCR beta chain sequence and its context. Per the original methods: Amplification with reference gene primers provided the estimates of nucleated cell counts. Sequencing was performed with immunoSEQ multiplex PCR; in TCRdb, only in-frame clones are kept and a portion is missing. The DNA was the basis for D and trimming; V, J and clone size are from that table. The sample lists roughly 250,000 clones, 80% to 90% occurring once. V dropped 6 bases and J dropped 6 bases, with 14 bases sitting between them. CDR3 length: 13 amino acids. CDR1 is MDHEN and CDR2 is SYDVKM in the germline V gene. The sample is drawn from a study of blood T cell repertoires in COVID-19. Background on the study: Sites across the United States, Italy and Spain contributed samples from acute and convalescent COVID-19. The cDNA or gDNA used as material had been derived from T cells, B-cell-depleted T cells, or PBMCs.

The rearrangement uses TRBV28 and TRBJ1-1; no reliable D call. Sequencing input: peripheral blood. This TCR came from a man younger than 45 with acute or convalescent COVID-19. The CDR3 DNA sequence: TGTGCCAGCAGCCAAGTTGTTGGAGCTGAAGCTTTCTTT. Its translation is CASSQVVGAEAFF.